This TCR beta chain originates from a study of cytomegalovirus exposure and HLA in healthy donors. The CDR3 is 12 residues long. The germline CDR1 and CDR2 sequences are LNHDA and SQIVND (reference sequence). The V and J ends lost 6 bases and 9 bases respectively, with 9 bases between them. 13 Jbeta primers and 60 Vbeta primers were used for the PCR. Data came from immunoSEQ multiplex PCR; TCRdb stores just in-frame clones and leaves some out. The sample has roughly 160,000 clones, about 80% seen once. For this clone: As yet, its antigen is unknown.

General observations from the study: In a later analysis, CMV-associated beta chains were mostly HLA-associated, it appeared.

The sample was PBMCs. The clonotype originates from a man in his fifties in good health and CMV-seropositive. V usage is TRBV19 and J usage is TRBJ1-6, with D perhaps TRBD1 (6 bases). CDR3 nucleotides: TGTGCCAGTAGCACCAGGGGTTCACCCCTCCACTTT. It encodes CASSTRGSPLHF. The entire variable domain, with the rest obtained from reference TRBV19 and TRBJ1-6, is as follows: DGGITQSPKYLFRKEGQNVTLSCEQNLNHDAMYWYRQDPGQGLRLIYYSQIVNDFQKGDIAEGYSVSREKKESFPLTVTSAQKNPTAFYLCASSTRGSPLHFGNGTRLTVT.